This T cell receptor (beta chain) is drawn from a study of OX40 agonist ivuxolimab in advanced cancers. Whole-study context: Patients took ivuxolimab, an agonistic anti-OX40 (CD134) antibody.

In germline, CDR1 is MNHEY, CDR2 SMNVEV (reference sequence). This CDR3 region has 13 residues. The V and J ends lost 5 bases and 2 bases respectively, with 10 bases between them. Data came from immunoSEQ multiplex PCR; TCRdb stores just in-frame clones and leaves some out. The sample holds tens of thousands of clones, roughly 92% seen once. The clonotype comes from an adult with an advanced solid tumor such as melanoma, head and neck, liver or kidney cancer. This chain joins TRBV27 and TRBJ2-7, with no clear D. Source: CD4+ or CD8+ T cells sorted from blood, taken in a trial of the OX40 agonist ivuxolimab. CDR3 protein: CASSPQAAYEQYF. The CDR3 nucleotides are TGTGCCAGCAGTCCCCAGGCAGCCTACGAGCAGTACTTC.